This T cell receptor (beta chain) was sequenced during a study of blood T cell repertoires in COVID-19. Whole-study context: From T cells, B-cell-depleted T cells, or PBMCs came the material, which was cDNA or gDNA.

The CDR3 is made up of 11 amino acids. Trimming shortened V by 6 bases and J by 2 bases, and 8 bases separated the two germline ends. Looked up from germline, CDR1 is DFQATT and CDR2 is SNEGSKA (reference sequence). As processed by the authors: Using reference gene primer amplification, nucleated cell counts were estimated. The method was immunoSEQ multiplex PCR; TCRdb's version includes in-frame clones alone and lacks a portion of them. The D gene and trimming were derived from the DNA, and the V and J assignments and clone size from that table. The profile shows about 68,000 clones, around 80% of them singletons.

The gene calls are TRBV20-1 and TRBJ2-7; no clear D gene. The sample taken for sequencing was peripheral blood. This clonotype originated in a human donor in a cohort sampled during active COVID-19. This CDR3 is CSAIETYEQYF. The CDR3 DNA is TGCAGTGCGATTGAGACCTACGAGCAGTACTTC.